This record concerns one T cell receptor beta chain sequence. The V end was cut by 2 bases, the J end by 2 bases, with 9 bases between. CDR1 is SGHDT, CDR2 YYEEEE, per germline. CDR3 size: 14 residues. These data originate in a study of blood T cell repertoires in COVID-19. Study-level background: Sites in the United States, Italy and Spain provided acute and convalescent COVID-19 samples. PBMCs, B-cell-depleted T cells, or T cells provided the cDNA or gDNA that made up the material.

Study processing details: Researchers report that nucleated cell counts were estimated from reference gene primer amplification. Sequencing used immunoSEQ multiplex PCR; TCRdb keeps in-frame clones, though not all of them. The D gene and trimming were derived from the DNA, and the V and J assignments and clone size from that table. The sample lists about 200,000 clones; roughly four fifths were seen once. This clonotype was sampled from a woman aged 45-59 years with active or convalescent COVID-19. The chain employs TRBV5-6 and TRBJ2-3; no clear D gene. Input material: peripheral blood. CDR3 sequence reads: CASSFEHPTDTQYF. The CDR3 DNA reads TGTGCCAGCAGCTTTGAGCATCCCACAGATACGCAGTATTTT.